A selection of T cell receptor beta chains follows, all from one sample in a study of CD8 T cells in Susac syndrome. TCRdb passed the immunoSEQ multiplex PCR reads through MiXCR, listing each CDR3 protein once. The sample shows more than 70,000 distinct CDR3 sequences, roughly 94% of them seen only once. The sequenced material came from CD8+ T cells from PBMCs. The receptors were gathered from a human donor with Susac syndrome. Each CDR3 is given with its conserved first and last residue. The order of the fields is clone size, V gene, J gene, D gene, CDR3 DNA, CDR3 protein. The D gene is left open where the match is weak. The size of a clone is reported for some rows only, either as once, few or many, or as a class for expanded clones.

size: .; V: TRBV12-3/TRBV12-4; J: TRBJ2-7; D: .; DNA: TGTGCCAGCACTCAGGGTAGCTACGAGCAGTACTTC; CDR3: CASTQGSYEQYF
size: .; V: TRBV12-3/TRBV12-4; J: TRBJ1-2; D: TRBD1; DNA: TGTGCCAGCAGTGCGGACAGGGGAGACTATGGCTACACCTTC; CDR3: CASSADRGDYGYTF
size: few; V: TRBV28; J: TRBJ2-7; D: .; DNA: TGTGCCAGCAGTTTGGAACTGGTGGGGGACCCCTACGAGCAGTACTTC; CDR3: CASSLELVGDPYEQYF
size: .; V: TRBV12-3/TRBV12-4; J: TRBJ2-7; D: TRBD2; DNA: TGTGCCAGCAGCTCTTCTAGCGGGGGCCGGTACGAGCAGTACTTC; CDR3: CASSSSSGGRYEQYF
size: .; V: TRBV20-1; J: TRBJ2-2; D: .; DNA: TGCAGTGCCGTCGACTCAGATAACACCGGGGAGCTGTTTTTT; CDR3: CSAVDSDNTGELFF
size: .; V: TRBV7-9; J: TRBJ2-7; D: TRBD2; DNA: TGTGCCAGCAGCTCGACTAGCGGGGGGGCTAACGAGCAGTACTTC; CDR3: CASSSTSGGANEQYF
size: .; V: TRBV9; J: TRBJ2-3; D: TRBD2; DNA: TGTGCCAGCAGCGTAGCGGGGAGGGCGGTAGGCACAGATACGCAGTATTTT; CDR3: CASSVAGRAVGTDTQYF
size: .; V: TRBV7-9; J: TRBJ2-7; D: .; DNA: TGTGCCAGCAGTAGTCCCCAGGGGCCCCCCCCGAGAGAGCAGTACTTC; CDR3: CASSSPQGPPPREQYF
size: .; V: TRBV3-1; J: TRBJ2-2; D: .; DNA: TGTGCCAGCAGCCAACGCAGGGGCGACACCGGGGAGCTGTTTTTT; CDR3: CASSQRRGDTGELFF
size: .; V: TRBV10-3; J: TRBJ2-7; D: .; DNA: TGTGCCATCAGTGAACAGGGCGTCCACGAGCAGTACTTC; CDR3: CAISEQGVHEQYF
size: .; V: TRBV4-1; J: TRBJ2-7; D: .; DNA: TGCGCCAGCAGCCTAAAGACAGCCACCTACGAGCAGTACTTC; CDR3: CASSLKTATYEQYF
size: .; V: TRBV6-6; J: TRBJ2-5; D: TRBD1; DNA: TGTGCCAGCAGTTCATCGGACAGGGTTGGGGAGACCCAGTACTTC; CDR3: CASSSSDRVGETQYF
size: .; V: TRBV5-4; J: TRBJ2-1; D: .; DNA: TGTGCCAGCAGCCCTGGAGGGTTCAATGAGCAGTTCTTC; CDR3: CASSPGGFNEQFF
size: .; V: TRBV5-1; J: TRBJ1-1; D: .; DNA: TGCGCCAGCAGCGGTACAGGGAATCCGGCTTTCTTT; CDR3: CASSGTGNPAFF
size: .; V: TRBV7-9; J: TRBJ1-1; D: TRBD1; DNA: TGTGCCAGCATCACAGGGGGCGGGACTGAAGCTTTCTTT; CDR3: CASITGGGTEAFF
size: .; V: TRBV27; J: TRBJ2-7; D: .; DNA: TGTGCCAGCAGGTGGGGCGACGAGCAGTACTTC; CDR3: CASRWGDEQYF
size: .; V: TRBV2; J: TRBJ2-1; D: .; DNA: TGTGCCACCGCAGGGGACAATGAGCAGTTCTTC; CDR3: CATAGDNEQFF
size: .; V: TRBV4-3; J: TRBJ2-7; D: TRBD2; DNA: TGCGCCAGCAGGACCGGGACTAGCCCTATGTACGAGCAGTACTTC; CDR3: CASRTGTSPMYEQYF
size: once; V: TRBV19; J: TRBJ2-7; D: .; DNA: TGTGCCAGTAGTGAGTCGTACGGGCAGTACTTC; CDR3: CASSESYGQYF
size: .; V: TRBV7-8; J: TRBJ2-2; D: .; DNA: TGTGCCAGCAGCCCACGGGGCGGGGAGCTGTTTTTT; CDR3: CASSPRGGELFF
size: few; V: TRBV20-1; J: TRBJ1-2; D: .; DNA: TGCAGTGCTCCTGCAGACGGCTACACCTTC; CDR3: CSAPADGYTF
size: .; V: TRBV5-1; J: TRBJ2-1; D: .; DNA: TGCGCCAGCAGCATGGGGACAAAGTCCTACAATGAGCAGTTCTTC; CDR3: CASSMGTKSYNEQFF
size: .; V: TRBV6-2/TRBV6-3; J: TRBJ2-1; D: .; DNA: TGTGCCAGTGGGGTGTGGGGCAATGAGCAGTTCTTC; CDR3: CASGVWGNEQFF
size: .; V: TRBV9; J: TRBJ1-3; D: TRBD1; DNA: TGTGCCAGCAGCAGCCCGGGACAGGGGGCGAGTAACACCATATATTTT; CDR3: CASSSPGQGASNTIYF
size: .; V: TRBV7-8; J: TRBJ1-5; D: .; DNA: TGTGCCAGCAGCTCGAGGCGGAGCCCTAATCAGCCCCAGCATTTT; CDR3: CASSSRRSPNQPQHF
size: .; V: TRBV27; J: TRBJ2-1; D: TRBD2; DNA: TGTGCCAGCAGTTTAGAACGGGGGGTAGGTGAGCAGTTCTTC; CDR3: CASSLERGVGEQFF
size: .; V: TRBV4-1; J: TRBJ1-5; D: .; DNA: TGCGCCAGCAGCCTCCCGGATAATGGCAATCAGCCCCAGCATTTT; CDR3: CASSLPDNGNQPQHF
size: .; V: TRBV11-2; J: TRBJ2-7; D: .; DNA: TGTGCCAGCAGCTTAGAAGGGGCTACCCTTGTATTCGAGCAGTACTTC; CDR3: CASSLEGATLVFEQYF
size: .; V: TRBV11-2; J: TRBJ2-7; D: .; DNA: TGTGCCAGCAGCTTAGCAAAGGGGAGTTGGTACGAGCAGTACTTC; CDR3: CASSLAKGSWYEQYF
size: .; V: TRBV27; J: TRBJ2-1; D: .; DNA: TGTGCCAGCAAAGGCCGGTTCGATGAGCAGTTCTTC; CDR3: CASKGRFDEQFF
size: few; V: TRBV29-1; J: TRBJ2-7; D: TRBD1; DNA: TGCAGCGTTGAAACTGGGACAGGCTACGAGCAGTACTTC; CDR3: CSVETGTGYEQYF
size: .; V: TRBV12-3/TRBV12-4; J: TRBJ2-1; D: TRBD2; DNA: TGTGCCAGCAACTTAGCGGGGGCGTACAATGAGCAGTTCTTC; CDR3: CASNLAGAYNEQFF
size: .; V: TRBV15; J: TRBJ2-3; D: .; DNA: TGTGCCACCAGCAGGGTTTGGGGCACAGATACGCAGTATTTT; CDR3: CATSRVWGTDTQYF
size: .; V: TRBV9; J: TRBJ1-2; D: TRBD1; DNA: TGTGCCAGCAGCTTCCTGACAGGGCCCTATGGCTACACCTTC; CDR3: CASSFLTGPYGYTF
size: once; V: TRBV6-5; J: TRBJ2-7; D: .; DNA: TGTGCCAGCTCCGGGGGGCACGAGCAGTACTTC; CDR3: CASSGGHEQYF